This entry lists 21 T cell receptor beta chains sequenced from one sample in a study of blood T cell repertoires in COVID-19. TCRdb's copy holds only in-frame clones and misses some; the assay was immunoSEQ multiplex PCR. This sample has 200,000 to 250,000 clones; under 85% occur once, and the top ten carry around 6%. Sequencing was carried out using peripheral blood. These receptors came from a human donor in a cohort sampled during active COVID-19.

A single count supports this clone. V and J are TRBV19 and TRBJ1-5, with D tentatively TRBD1 (6 bases). Germline CDR1 LNHDA, CDR2 SQIVND (reference sequence). This CDR3 has 15 residues. V was shortened by 5 bases and J by 4 bases, with 15 bases between the two germline ends. CDR3 sequence: CASSASGDGNQPQHF. CDR3 in DNA: TGTGCCAGTAGTGCTTCAGGGGATGGGAATCAGCCCCAGCATTTT.

This clone came up once. The identical CDR3 is also encoded by other nucleotide sequences in the sample. This sequence joins TRBV24-1 and TRBJ2-3, with D possibly TRBD2 on 5 matching bases. Germline V gene lookup returns CDR1 KGHDR and CDR2 SFDVKD. V was clipped by 3 bases and J by 5 bases, with 5 bases between them. The CDR3 sequence is 12 residues long. CDR3 amino acids: CATSDRGDTQYF. CDR3 in DNA: TGTGCCACCAGTGATCGGGGAGATACGCAGTATTTT.

This chain links TRBV11-3 with TRBJ2-5; a weak D match, TRBD1 (6 bases). V was clipped by 1 base and J by 5 bases, with 8 bases between them. The CDR3 is made up of 13 amino acids. In germline, CDR1 is SGHNT, CDR2 YENEEA. The DNA of the CDR3 is TGTGCCAGCAGCTTAGCAGGGGTGGAGACCCAGTACTTC. It codes for CASSLAGVETQYF. Complete variable domain (other parts from reference TRBV11-3 and TRBJ2-5): EAGVVQSPRYKIIEKKQPVAFWCNPISGHNTLYWYLQNLGQGPELLIRYENEEAVDDSQLPKDRFSAERLKGVDSTLKIQPAELGDSAVYLCASSLAGVETQYFGPGTRLLVL.

The V gene is TRBV21-1, the J gene TRBJ2-7; TRBD2, the D gene given by the table, was not confirmed from the DNA. TRBV21-1 is recorded as a pseudogene. The CDR3 is made up of 15 amino acids. CDR3 bases: TGTGCCAGCAGCAAAGAGTGGGAGGGCTGGAACGAGCAGTACTTC. Residues: CASSKEWEGWNEQYF.

This chain joins TRBV27 and TRBJ2-7; maybe TRBD2 (6 bases). V was cut by 6 bases and J by 0 bases, with 15 bases left in between. This CDR3 is 15 amino acids long. Germline V gives CDR1 MNHEY, CDR2 SMNVEV (reference sequence). CDR3 residues: CASRRGLTSSYEQYF. Written as DNA, the CDR3 is TGTGCCAGCAGGAGGGGACTTACGAGCTCCTACGAGCAGTACTTC.

In DNA, the CDR3 is TGTGCCAGTAGTATCGGGACAGTCGACTACAATGAGCAGTTCTTC. Its protein product is CASSIGTVDYNEQFF. The chain carries TRBV19 and TRBJ2-1, with 7 bases that match TRBD1. V lost 3 bases to trimming and J lost 3 bases; unmatched junction nucleotides: 5. CDR3 length: 15 residues. CDR1 is LNHDA and CDR2 is SQIVND in the germline V gene (reference sequence). Full variable domain (remainder filled in from reference TRBV19 and TRBJ2-1): DGGITQSPKYLFRKEGQNVTLSCEQNLNHDAMYWYRQDPGQGLRLIYYSQIVNDFQKGDIAEGYSVSREKKESFPLTVTSAQKNPTAFYLCASSIGTVDYNEQFFGPGTRLTVL.

To note about this clone: At one boundary the junction diverges from the germline segment, which might be a read error. The V call is TRBV29-1, the J call TRBJ2-1, with 8 bases matching TRBD2. The CDR3 is 11 amino acids. The germline CDR1 and CDR2 sequences are SQVTM and ANQGSEA. CDR3 nucleotide sequence: TGCAGCGCGGGGGGGACTAGTAGGATAATCTTC. As protein: CSAGGTSRIIF.

This clone appeared a single time. The chain has TRBV5-4 and TRBJ1-4; 8 nucleotides agree with TRBD1. CDR3 length: 16 residues. V shed 4 bases and J 7 bases; nucleotides not matched to a gene: 12. Germline V gene sequence: CDR1 SGHNT, CDR2 YYREEE (reference sequence). As DNA, the CDR3 is TGTGCCAGCAGCCGCGGGAAAATACAGGGGGGTGAAAAACTGTTTTTT. Its protein product is CASSRGKIQGGEKLFF.

The chain couples TRBV28 to TRBJ1-2, with TRBD1 matching 7 bases. The germline V gene has CDR1 MDHEN and CDR2 SYDVKM. The CDR3 runs to 14 residues. Germline trimming cut 6 bases from V and 6 bases from J; bases unmatched to any gene: 10. The CDR3 sequence is CASRNQGVFNGYTF. The CDR3 DNA sequence: TGTGCCAGCAGAAACCAGGGGGTCTTTAATGGCTACACCTTC.

This clone was detected once. The chain has TRBV6-6 and TRBJ2-2; a possible D gene is TRBD2 (5 bases). Trimming left V 7 bases short and J 4 bases short, with 19 bases between. CDR1 MNHNY and CDR2 SVGAGI come from the germline V gene (reference sequence). The CDR3 has 16 amino acids. CDR3 region: CASTPEDRRGTGELFF. CDR3 DNA sequence: TGTGCCAGCACCCCGGAGGACCGTCGGGGCACCGGGGAGCTGTTTTTT.

The chain employs TRBV11-2 and TRBJ2-2; D may be TRBD2 (6 bases). The CDR3 loop spans 15 amino acids. V lost 5 bases and J lost 3, with 13 bases in between. Germline-derived CDR1 and CDR2 are SGHAT and FQNNGV. The CDR3 nucleotides are TGTGCCAGCAGCCCCGGGCGGGGCTACACCGGGGAGCTGTTTTTT. Translated, it gives CASSPGRGYTGELFF.

J is TRBJ2-7 and V is TRBV11-1; no reliable D call. Germline CDR1 and CDR2: SGHAT and FQDESV (reference sequence). This CDR3 contains 13 residues. The V end was cut by 3 bases, the J end by 3 bases, with 9 bases between. This chain's CDR3 is CASSLGRHYEQYF. CDR3 DNA sequence: TGTGCCAGCAGCTTGGGCAGACACTACGAGCAGTACTTC.

This chain uses TRBV19 with TRBJ2-5, with 8 bases fitting TRBD2. This CDR3 contains 15 residues. V gave up 7 bases and J gave up 4 bases; unmatched junction bases: 11. The germline V gene encodes CDR1 LNHDA and CDR2 SQIVND (reference sequence). The CDR3 coding sequence is TGTGCCAGTACCCCCGGGAGCGGGGGTATAGAGACCCAGTACTTC. Amino acid sequence: CASTPGSGGIETQYF.

The sample holds one count of this clone. The rearrangement links TRBV5-5 to TRBJ1-6; D not resolved. The V and J ends lost 4 bases and 8 bases respectively, with 13 bases between them. There are 14 residues in the CDR3. Germline CDR1 and CDR2: SGHKS and YYEKEE (reference sequence). The CDR3 loop reads CASSPRELYSPLHF. DNA for the CDR3: TGTGCCAGCAGCCCACGTGAACTATATTCACCCCTCCACTTT.

Only a few counts were recorded for this clone. The chain carries TRBV2 and TRBJ1-3; no reliable D call. The length of the CDR3 is 13 residues. CDR1 SNHLY and CDR2 FYNNEI come from the germline V gene. Trimming removed 8 bases from V and 0 bases from J, with 8 bases in between. Here the CDR3 DNA reads TGTGCCAGCTCCGAACTCTCTGGAAACACCATATATTTT. As protein: CASSELSGNTIYF.

The chain carries TRBV5-1 and TRBJ2-2; 12 bases fit TRBD1. This CDR3 is built from 17 residues. V shed 2 bases, J shed 0 bases, and the junction held 2 bases outside the gene matches. Germline V gives CDR1 SGHRS, CDR2 YFSETQ. As DNA, the CDR3 is TGCGCCAGCAGCTTCGGGACAGGGGGCTCGAACACCGGGGAGCTGTTTTTT. Residues: CASSFGTGGSNTGELFF.

The gene calls are TRBV9 and TRBJ1-4; D might be TRBD1 (6 bases). The CDR3 is 15 residues long. From germline, CDR1 is SGDLS and CDR2 YYNGEE. The germline V and J ends were trimmed by 2 bases and 4 bases, with 12 bases remaining between them. DNA for the CDR3: TGTGCCAGCAGCGTTACAGGGAGTGGTAATGAAAAACTGTTTTTT. Amino acid sequence: CASSVTGSGNEKLFF. The entire variable domain, with the rest obtained from reference TRBV9 and TRBJ1-4, is as follows: DSGVTQTPKHLITATGQRVTLRCSPRSGDLSVYWYQQSLDQGLQFLIQYYNGEERAKGNILERFSAQQFPDLHSELNLSSLELGDSALYFCASSVTGSGNEKLFFGSGTQLSVL.

The chain employs TRBV4-1 and TRBJ1-2, with TRBD1 matching 8 bases. CDR1 and CDR2 (germline): MGHRA, YSYEKL. Unmatched junction bases numbered 7, after V lost 0 bases and J lost 4 bases. The CDR3 sequence is 16 residues long. The CDR3 loop is CASSQDRQGNGYGYTF. DNA of the CDR3: TGCGCCAGCAGCCAAGATAGACAGGGGAATGGCTATGGCTACACCTTC.

The chain is built from TRBV2 and TRBJ1-2; 7 bases agree with TRBD1. CDR3 length: 10 residues. Per germline, CDR1 SNHLY and CDR2 FYNNEI. V lost 9 bases to trimming and J lost 7 bases; unmatched junction nucleotides: 2. Here the CDR3 DNA reads TGTGCCAGACGGACAGGTGGCTACACCTTC. It yields the protein CARRTGGYTF.

The V and J genes are TRBV7-9 and TRBJ2-3; the match to TRBD1 covers 12 bases. J lost 6 bases, V lost 5 bases, and 3 bases had no gene match. Germline V gene sequence: CDR1 SEHNR, CDR2 FQNEAQ (reference sequence). This CDR3 has 14 amino acids. CDR3: CASSPGTGGDTQYF. For the CDR3, the DNA is TGTGCCAGCAGCCCCGGGACAGGGGGCGATACGCAGTATTTT.

This rearrangement joins TRBV24-1 to TRBJ1-1; tentatively, D is TRBD1 (5 bases). Germline lookup yields CDR1 KGHDR and CDR2 SFDVKD. V lost 8 bases, J lost 5 bases, and 8 bases lay in between. The CDR3 length is 11 residues. The CDR3 DNA is TGTGCCACCAAAGGGGAAACTGAAGCTTTCTTT. It is translated as CATKGETEAFF.